This section outlines one TCR beta chain sequence together with its context. Its target is not known. Looked up from germline, CDR1 is MNHEY and CDR2 is SMNVEV (reference sequence). The CDR3 sequence is 16 residues long. With 5 bases removed from V and 0 bases from J, the gap between germline ends came to 14 bases. The method was immunoSEQ multiplex PCR; TCRdb's version includes in-frame clones alone and lacks a portion of them. The sample consists of about 26,000 clones, roughly 83% of them appearing once. This record comes from a study of OX40 agonist ivuxolimab in advanced cancers. General study findings and limits: Partial responders at 0.1-3.0 mg/kg had among the lowest clonal expansion.

This TCR was recovered from an adult with an advanced solid tumor such as melanoma, head and neck, liver or kidney cancer. This rearrangement joins TRBV27 to TRBJ2-1; maybe TRBD1 (5 bases). Sequencing used CD4+ or CD8+ T cells sorted from blood, obtained in a trial of the OX40 agonist ivuxolimab. CDR3 amino acids: CASSTQVSFSYNEQFF. The CDR3 region has the DNA TGTGCCAGCAGTACACAGGTTTCATTCTCCTACAATGAGCAGTTCTTC.